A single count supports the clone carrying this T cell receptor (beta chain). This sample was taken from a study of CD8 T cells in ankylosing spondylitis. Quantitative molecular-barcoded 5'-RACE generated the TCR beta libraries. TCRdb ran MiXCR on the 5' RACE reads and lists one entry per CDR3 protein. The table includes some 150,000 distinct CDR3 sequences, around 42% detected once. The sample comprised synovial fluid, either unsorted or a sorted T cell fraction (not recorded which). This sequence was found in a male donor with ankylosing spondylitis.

The CDR3 loop reads CASSLGRQGRYEQYF. In nucleotides, the CDR3 is TGTGCCAGCAGCTTGGGCAGACAGGGTCGGTACGAGCAGTACTTC. The rearrangement joins TRBV7-6 to TRBJ2-7; 7 nucleotides line up with TRBD1. The CDR3 loop spans 15 amino acids. Germline-derived CDR1 and CDR2 are SGHVS and FNYEAQ. Trimming removed 3 bases from V and 4 bases from J; junction bases left unmatched: 9.